This T cell receptor (beta chain) appears in the sequencing data of a study of cytomegalovirus exposure and HLA in healthy donors. The PCR contained 60 Vbeta and 13 Jbeta primers. Measured with immunoSEQ multiplex PCR; TCRdb has only the in-frame clones, and not every one. The table has 150,000 or so clones, approximately 80% seen once; the top ten hold roughly 2%. The specimen sequenced was PBMCs. The clonotype was recovered from a man aged 50 to 60 in good health and CMV-seropositive.

The DNA of the CDR3 is TGTGCCAGCAGTTACCGGGCCAGGGTTTCCGGCTACACCTTC. Translation gives CASSYRARVSGYTF. V usage is TRBV6-5 and J usage is TRBJ1-2, with D possibly being TRBD1 (5 bases). This CDR3 region has 14 residues. Trimming pared 2 bases from V and 8 bases from J, leaving 15 bases between. Germline assignment: CDR1 MNHEY and CDR2 SVGAGI.